These T cell receptor beta chains were read from a single sample in a study of cytomegalovirus exposure and HLA in healthy donors. The protocol was immunoSEQ multiplex PCR, while the TCRdb copy is restricted to in-frame clones and leaves out a portion. This table holds over 150,000 clones, around 79% found once. The sequencing sample was made of PBMCs. The receptors were sampled from a man between 18 and 29 years old in good health and CMV-seronegative. The CDR3 runs from the conserved cysteine through the conserved F or W. A D gene is named only where the DNA matches it firmly. Clone size is shown for a subset of rows, as once, few, many or a class of expanded clone.

D	V	size	CDR3
-	TRBV5-5	few	CASSLARGYEQYF
TRBD1	TRBV30	-	CAWTTGGYGYTF
-	TRBV13	few	CASSLERTNTEAFF
TRBD2	TRBV5-6	-	CASSPPRGAGELFF
TRBD1	TRBV6-5	-	CASSLTGELNTEAFF
TRBD1	TRBV5-8	-	CASSEGTASGANVLTF
TRBD1	TRBV2	-	CASSPGTGEIEQYF
TRBD1	TRBV6-6	-	CASSYGQGANEQYF
TRBD1	TRBV2	-	CASSPGGLRTDTQYF
-	TRBV7-9	-	CASSYQRTTDTQYF
-	TRBV5-1	-	CASSLVPSGTQYF
-	TRBV29-1	-	CSVDRVGAGPRDTQYF
-	TRBV5-1	-	CASSLGQPTDTQYF
-	TRBV5-5	-	CASSLSAGDYGYTF